This TCR beta chain derives from a study of shared clonotypes between healthy human individuals. On the study more broadly: Plates per donor: three CD4 naive, three CD4 memory, two CD8 naive, one CD8 memory.

CD8 cells classed as naive were CD45RO-negative and positively selected for CCR7, excluding terminally differentiated effector memory CD45RA+ cells. Measured with immunoSEQ multiplex PCR; TCRdb has only the in-frame clones, and not every one. The table has about 2.1 million clones, just over 90% seen once; the top ten hold about 1.7%. Germline CDR1 SGHRS, CDR2 YFSETQ. V was clipped by 0 bases and J by 3 bases; unmatched bases: 1. This CDR3 is 15 amino acids long. The source material was naive CD8+ T cells from PBMCs. This clonotype originated in a man between 18 and 29 years old in good health. Some clones in this sample may be carry-over from other donors' samples. The chain couples TRBV5-1 to TRBJ2-3; TRBD2 agrees at 10 bases. This chain's CDR3 is CASSLASGRTDTQYF. In DNA form, the CDR3 reads TGCGCCAGCAGCTTGGCTAGCGGGAGAACAGATACGCAGTATTTT.